The 2 T cell receptor beta chains given below trace back to one sample, sequenced in a study of T cell repertoires in cytomegalovirus infection. TCRdb re-analysed the reads in MiXCR, keeping a single row per CDR3 protein. Seen here are about 770,000 distinct CDR3 sequences, just under 30% observed once, and the top ten hold about an eighth. Antigens for these TCRs are unknown. Specimen: cultured CD8+ T cells from PBMCs, collected from culture after CMV antigen stimulation. These receptors were collected from a human donor in good health (CMV status not recorded). Some clones in this sample may be carry-over from other donors' samples.

The chain employs TRBV6-2 or TRBV6-3 and TRBJ1-5; D call uncertain. Trimming pared 6 bases from V and 9 bases from J, leaving 15 bases between. The CDR3 loop spans 13 amino acids. Germline CDR1 and CDR2: MNHEY and SVGEGT. CDR3 nucleotide sequence: TGTGCCAGCAGCGGATTCGTCTCGTGGCCCCAGCATTTT. As protein: CASSGFVSWPQHF.

The chain has TRBV19 and TRBJ1-1; D uncertain. Trimming took 8 bases from V and 1 from J, leaving 14 bases between them. Germline lookup yields CDR1 LNHDA and CDR2 SQIVND (reference sequence). This CDR3 is built from 14 residues. The CDR3 spells CASGYAAGNTEAFF. In DNA form, the CDR3 reads TGTGCCAGTGGTTATGCAGCGGGGAACACTGAAGCTTTCTTT.